This T cell receptor (beta chain) was retrieved from a study of cytomegalovirus exposure and HLA in healthy donors (dated by TCRdb to the late 2010s). About the full investigation: According to an earlier analysis of 550 to 700 of the donors, about 170 million T cells yielded 90 million to 140 million unique TCR beta sequences and around 300 Gb of sequence data. The study was designed to test whether signatures of past pathogen exposure could be identified by cataloging public T cell receptors. Along with the roughly 610-subject first cohort, a separate validation cohort of about 110 different subjects was used. An earlier analysis of several hundred of the donors applied high-throughput TCR beta sequencing to assess whether each TCR beta V gene segment acted as functional or pseudogenic. A later analysis re-examined previously published TCR beta repertoires from roughly 650 donors and added high-resolution HLA genotyping to investigate patterns of TCR occurrence. Both class I and class II loci were covered by HLA typing, at four-digit resolution. In the later analysis, no new phenotypic data were used to find candidate immune exposures; instead, reliance was placed on TCR beta sequences and their occurrence across donors. Among some 410 genotyped donors of the cohort, an average of around 250,000 unique TCR beta nucleotide sequences was sequenced per donor, of which about 18% were non-productive. Four or five DR-DQ haplotypes were handled as single units for association and clustering because linkage in the cohort was strong. The study profiled the T cell repertoires of hundreds of subjects by immunosequencing and related them to cytomegalovirus serostatus. Among the approximately 400 genotyped donors, about 85% belonged to the genetic ancestry cluster associated with self-reported Caucasian donors. A later genetic analysis took genome-wide SNP genotypes for about three fifths of the 666 donors and used that subset as a discovery cohort. The number of typed donors differed by locus: roughly 629-640 for A, B, C, DRB1 and DQB1; approximately 520 for DQA1; approximately 610 for DPA1; and some 450 for DPB1. Donor age, sex, ethnicity and CMV serostatus were collected together with the repertoire data. An early release that covered roughly 600 HLA-typed donors contained about 300 gigabases of sequencing data and some 87 million unique TCR sequences. Every repertoire in the discovery cohort had been generated on one and the same sequencing platform. To predict cytomegalovirus infection status, the study brought together high-throughput TCR immunosequencing, statistical association of individual TCRs with disease status, and machine learning. General conclusions and limits of the study: A further reported finding was that TCR beta sequences accurately predicted the HLA-A and HLA-B alleles for most subjects in the first cohort. The authors suggested that the approach could potentially be generalized to other disease states and immunological phenotypes. A later analysis associated about 16,000 TCR beta sequences with specific HLA alleles at a false discovery rate of 0.05. A group of highly shared sequence variants was considered likely to be a technical artifact of the sequencing pipeline. An earlier analysis of 587 of the donors showed that most TCR beta V segments appeared in productive rearrangements either about 87% or about 30% of the time, which broadly matched IMGT annotations. According to a later analysis, parvovirus B19, influenza, CMV and Epstein-Barr virus appeared linked to several top co-occurrence clusters. Because the 87-base-pair reads could not distinguish some IMGT-functional V segments, including TRBV6-2 and TRBV6-3, those segments were excluded. The classifier was reported to diagnose cytomegalovirus status with high specificity and sensitivity in both the original and validation cohorts. Because HLA typing was missing for some donors at each locus, association tests included only the typed subset. Compared with equally common non-associated chains, HLA-associated TCR beta chains in a later analysis were more clonally expanded and had lower generation probabilities. In a later analysis, the rate of TCR association differed among HLA loci, with DRB1 alleles having the most associated TCRs and HLA-C alleles having the fewest. When HLA alleles, especially DR and DQ, strongly co-occurred, TCR associations were difficult to assign to individual alleles. Immune exposure information for the cohort was limited to CMV serostatus. According to a later genetic analysis, donors in an Asian-associated ancestry cluster had fewer N-insertions in productive TCRs than the roughly 700-donor mean. While some public TCRs were present in many individuals, most TCR sequences turned up only very rarely across donors. In vitro tests confirmed that a few of the cytomegalovirus-associated TCR beta chains recognize cytomegalovirus antigens. The presence/absence analyses assumed that sequencing depth was roughly uniform across donors, and that assumption may not be true. In this cohort, only TCR beta chains were sequenced, and detectable features were limited by the absence of alpha or paired-chain data. The study listed 164 TCR beta chains as associated with cytomegalovirus. Because counts were too low, seventeen rarely observed V segments, including chromosome 9 orphons, were left out of the earlier analysis of several hundred of the donors. According to a later analysis, most CMV-associated TCR beta chains appeared to be HLA-restricted, and the HLA associations seemed to be driven largely by CMV exposure. Correlated functional status among segregating V segments might be attributable to linkage disequilibrium, but an unknown experimental factor could not be ruled out. An association between a missense DCLRE1C variant and V-gene and J-gene trimming of TCR beta chains was found in a later genetic analysis and replicated in an independent cohort.

The CDR3 spans 15 residues, from the cysteine through the phenylalanine. Only CDR3 DNA remains: 45 bases, in frame from the first base. The germline V gene provides CDR1 SGHRS and CDR2 YFSETQ. V was cut back by 4 bases and J by 3 bases, leaving a gap of 16 bases between them. The cohort was made up of about 670 healthy bone marrow donors. Cohort members were all nominally healthy when sampled, although unrecorded immune exposures were likely present. The donor was CMV seropositive and belonged to the group of 250 to 300 seropositive cohort members. A peripheral blood sample was provided by each donor, and peripheral blood mononuclear cells were used for TCR beta sequencing. The Qiagen DNeasy Blood Extraction Kit was used to extract genomic DNA from the blood cell samples. To prepare the library, the immunoSEQ multiplex PCR assay was applied. For the multiplex PCR, a mixture combining 60 forward primers for TCR Vbeta segments and 13 reverse primers for TCR Jbeta segments was used. The CDR3 region of rearranged TCR beta genes was amplified from genomic DNA with a multiplex PCR assay. On the Illumina HiSeq System, the amplified TCR beta libraries were sequenced as 87-base-pair reads. Turning to the authors' computational methods: Across the 500 to 850 repertoires, a later analysis counted 75 million to 90 million unique TCR beta chains, 9.5 million to 12 million of which were shared by at least two donors. Raw reads were error-corrected and collapsed into unique sequences by a nearest-neighbor algorithm in which closely related sequences were merged to remove PCR and sequencing errors. V, D and J gene segments were assigned by aligning CDR3 sequences to IMGT reference sequences. For a sequence to be retained, at least a six-nucleotide match to both a V gene segment and a J gene segment was required. Rearrangements were classified as productive when the CDR3 lacked stop codons and remained in frame with V and J, and all other rearrangements were classified as non-productive. CDR3 was defined according to IMGT convention as the region running from the second conserved V-encoded cysteine to the conserved J-encoded phenylalanine. Sequences without an unambiguous match to a single V gene segment were excluded from the earlier analysis of almost 600 of the donors. In an earlier analysis of some 590 of the donors, a V segment was called functional when productive rearrangements were above 56.7%, and segregating when the standard deviation between donors exceeded 5%. A statistical classification framework was developed to diagnose cytomegalovirus status using the catalog of TCR beta chain sequences. In a later analysis, TCR nucleotide sequences were compared against IMGT/GENE-DB human TR gene sequences so that V and J genes could be assigned. In a later analysis, CDR3 sequences and most-parsimonious VDJ recombination scenarios were assigned using the TCRdist pipeline. In a later analysis, every TCR beta chain was defined by the combination of its CDR3 amino acid sequence and its V-gene family, and reads without a unique V-gene family were dropped. A later analysis removed 600 or so highly shared, low-generation-probability nucleotide sequences to deal with suspected cross-contamination and a sequencing artifact. For each public chain, a later analysis derived a clonal expansion index from normalized ranks of inferred template counts within each repertoire. A later analysis computed generation probabilities with a VDJ recombination model fitted to out-of-frame rearrangements, and checked the results against IGoR. In a later analysis, TCR-TCR, TCR-HLA and TCR-CMV co-occurrence was scored with hypergeometric tests, and a repertoire-size bias correction was applied to TCR pairs. False discovery rates were estimated in a later analysis by permuting HLA or CMV assignments 20 times. In a later analysis, co-occurring TCRs were grouped using DBSCAN, with TCRdist sequence similarity added in when clustering inside HLA-allele-positive subsets. For co-occurrence clustering, repertoires with fewer than 30,000 or more than 120,000 public chains were excluded, along with four or five repertoires with anomalous nucleotide sharing. The table was pulled from immuneACCESS by TCRdb, which kept in-frame rearrangements only. Such tables lose some clones; where checked, under half of the loss comes from unresolved V genes, and the rest has no known cause. Clonal size and the V and J genes are those of that table, whereas D and trimming came from the DNA. The sample table holds roughly 150,000 clones, of which about 76% were seen once. 5.4% of the sample rests with the top ten.

Comment on this clone: Its antigen has not been determined. Base quality data are lacking; no much larger clone is found one base away.

The sample consisted of PBMCs. The receptor chain draws on TRBV5-1 and TRBJ1-1; the D gene is possibly TRBD1, with 5 bases matching. The clonotype originates from a woman aged 18-35 years in good health and CMV-seropositive. This receptor carries the CDR3 CASSGSRERDTEAFF. The sequence in DNA is TGCGCCAGCAGCGGGAGCAGGGAGCGGGACACTGAAGCTTTCTTT. Reference TRBV5-1 and TRBJ1-1 genes cover what lies past the CDR3, so the full variable domain is KAGVTQTPRYLIKTRGQQVTLSCSPISGHRSVSWYQQTPGQGLQFLFEYFSETQRNKGNFPGRFSGRQFSNSRSEMNVSTLELGDSALYLCASSGSRERDTEAFFGQGTRLTVV.